The next 9 T cell receptor beta chains were all read from a single sample in a study of blood T cells in healthy people across ages. A second about 7 to 12 cycle PCR used barcoded and J-beta primers. MiXCR, applied by TCRdb to the 5' RACE reads, yields one record per CDR3 protein. The repertoire consists of roughly 860,000 distinct CDR3 sequences, with 55% to 65% occurring once and the leading ten covering 25% to 35%. The sequenced material came from blood. These TCRs come from a young man in good health.

This clonotype was observed a handful of times. The V and J genes are TRBV25-1 and TRBJ1-1; 7 bases agree with TRBD1. V shed 6 bases, J shed 2 bases, and the junction held 6 bases outside the gene matches. The CDR3 is made up of 14 amino acids. Looked up from germline, CDR1 is MGHDK and CDR2 is SYGVNS. CDR3 bases: TGTGCCAGCAGGGGGACAGCTACAAACACTGAAGCTTTCTTT. Its protein product is CASRGTATNTEAFF.

The CDR3: CASSPTIDRARGMNTEAFF. In DNA, the CDR3 is TGTGCCAGCAGCCCAACTATCGACAGGGCCCGGGGGATGAACACTGAAGCTTTCTTT. This chain links TRBV7-9 with TRBJ1-1; 7 nucleotides align to TRBD1. J lost 0 bases, V lost 5 bases, and 18 bases had no gene match. This CDR3 contains 19 residues. Germline CDR1 reads SEHNR; CDR2 reads FQNEAQ (reference sequence).

This chain uses TRBV7-3 with TRBJ1-1; D is undetermined. Germline CDR1 and CDR2: SGHTA and FQGTGA. Trimming pared 6 bases from V and 0 bases from J, leaving 14 bases between. The CDR3 is 15 amino acids. CDR3 DNA sequence: TGTGCCAGCAGGTCCTTCCCGGGAATGAACACTGAAGCTTTCTTT. This encodes CASRSFPGMNTEAFF.

V is TRBV30 and J is TRBJ2-5, with 8 bases lining up with TRBD2. Germline V gene data show CDR1 as GTSNPN and CDR2 as SVGIG (reference sequence). After removal of 0 bases from V and 8 bases from J, the junction contained 14 bases not matched to a gene. The CDR3 sequence is 16 residues long. The CDR3 coding sequence is TGTGCCTGGAGTGTACTGAGCGGGGGCACCCGCGGAACCCAGTACTTC. It codes for CAWSVLSGGTRGTQYF.

The CDR3 sequence is CATSLRVGVAEKLFF. The CDR3 DNA sequence: TGTGCCACCAGCTTAAGAGTGGGGGTGGCTGAAAAACTGTTTTTT. The genes are TRBV15 and TRBJ1-4; perhaps TRBD1 as D (5 bases). The CDR3 extends over 15 amino acids. Germline lookup yields CDR1 LNHNV and CDR2 YYDKDF (reference sequence). The V and J ends lost 5 bases and 7 bases respectively, with 17 bases between them.

The chain carries TRBV4-2 and TRBJ1-6; tentative D call: TRBD1 (5 bases). Per germline, CDR1 LGHNA and CDR2 YNFKEQ. With 1 base removed from V and 9 bases from J, the gap between germline ends came to 10 bases. The CDR3 contains 14 residues. The CDR3 DNA reads TGTGCCAGCAGCCAAGGCACAGGTGGTTCACCCCTCCACTTT. It encodes CASSQGTGGSPLHF.

This clonotype came up a few times. This chain joins TRBV21-1 and TRBJ2-1; TRBD2 is taken as the D call from the table, unchecked against the DNA. TRBV21-1 represents a pseudogene. This CDR3 spans 13 amino acids. Here the CDR3 reads CASSKVAGNEQFF. CDR3 bases: TGTGCCAGCAGCAAAGTTGCGGGGAATGAGCAGTTCTTC.

The table lists this clonotype with a few counts. The chain carries TRBV4-3 and TRBJ2-3; D gene unclear. The V gene lost 0 bases and the J gene lost 2 bases, with 12 bases spanning the gap. Germline CDR1 and CDR2: LGHNA and YSLEER. The CDR3 is 16 amino acids. CDR3 DNA sequence: TGCGCCAGCAGCCAAGAACCCGGCAGATTCACAGATACGCAGTATTTT. Translation: CASSQEPGRFTDTQYF.

The rearrangement joins TRBV3-1 to TRBJ1-5; TRBD1 agrees at 8 bases. The germline gives CDR1 LGHDT, CDR2 YNNKEL (reference sequence). The CDR3 contains 15 residues. V shed 1 base and J 5 bases; nucleotides not matched to a gene: 4. The CDR3 protein is CASSQASGGDQPQHF. CDR3 sequence (DNA): TGTGCCAGCAGCCAAGCATCAGGGGGCGATCAGCCCCAGCATTTT. The full variable domain, its missing parts supplied by reference TRBV3-1 and TRBJ1-5, is DTAVSQTPKYLVTQMGNDKSIKCEQNLGHDTMYWYKQDSKKFLKIMFSYNNKELIINETVPNRFSPKSPDKAHLNLHINSLELGDSAVYFCASSQASGGDQPQHFGDGTRLSIL.